The next 24 T cell receptor beta chains were all read from a single sample in a study of shared clonotypes between healthy human individuals. Sequencing was performed with immunoSEQ multiplex PCR; in TCRdb, only in-frame clones are kept and a portion is missing. Counted here are hundreds of thousands of clones, approximately 79% occurring once; the ten biggest clones make up 1.5% to 2%. Sequenced input: memory CD4+ T cells sorted from blood. Subset in this sample: CD45RA-negative fraction. The source of these receptors is a woman aged 30 to 39 in good health.

This clone was seen many times. Distinct nucleotide sequences in the sample also encode this CDR3. The rearrangement links TRBV7-9 to TRBJ1-4; D uncertain. Trimming left V 2 bases short and J 0 bases short, with 4 bases between. This CDR3 has 14 amino acids. The germline CDR1 and CDR2 sequences are SEHNR and FQNEAQ (reference sequence). CDR3 loop: CASSLHSTNEKLFF. CDR3 DNA sequence: TGTGCCAGCAGCTTACACTCAACTAATGAAAAACTGTTTTTT.

J is TRBJ2-2 and V is TRBV7-9; 7 nucleotides line up with TRBD1. V was clipped by 5 bases and J by 5 bases; unmatched bases: 11. The CDR3 contains 16 residues. CDR1 SEHNR and CDR2 FQNEAQ come from the germline V gene (reference sequence). The CDR3 sequence: CASSSGVDRRTGELFF. CDR3 bases: TGTGCCAGCAGCAGTGGGGTGGACAGGAGGACCGGGGAGCTGTTTTTT.

Concerning this clone itself: The same CDR3 arises from other DNA sequences in this sample as well. The chain's CDR3 is CASSLDSVNYNEQFF. The CDR3, as DNA: TGCGCCAGCAGCTTGGATAGCGTGAACTACAATGAGCAGTTCTTC. The genes are TRBV5-1 and TRBJ2-1; possibly TRBD2 for D (5 bases). The V end was cut by 0 bases, the J end by 3 bases, with 10 bases between. This CDR3 comprises 15 residues. From germline, CDR1 is SGHRS and CDR2 YFSETQ.

This clone was recorded many times. The CDR3, as DNA: TGTGCCAGCTCTGGGGGTGGGGCCAACTATGGCTACACCTTC. Translating it yields CASSGGGANYGYTF. The chain has TRBV5-4 and TRBJ1-2; tentative D call: TRBD1 (5 bases). In germline, CDR1 is SGHNT, CDR2 YYREEE (reference sequence). Trimming took off 7 bases at V and 2 bases at J, with 15 bases between the two ends. The CDR3 loop spans 14 amino acids.

This clone was counted a single time. This chain links TRBV7-7 with TRBJ2-5, with D unresolved. V was cut by 5 bases and J by 1 base, with 8 bases left in between. Germline V gives CDR1 SSHAT, CDR2 FNYEAQ (reference sequence). The CDR3 is made up of 13 amino acids. CDR3 in amino acids: CASSHATQETQYF. CDR3 in DNA: TGTGCCAGCAGCCATGCAACCCAAGAGACCCAGTACTTC. Looking up the rest from reference TRBV7-7 and TRBJ2-5 gives the full variable domain: GAGVSQSPRYKVTKRGQDVTLRCDPISSHATLYWYQQALGQGPEFLTYFNYEAQPDKSGLPSDRFSAERPEGSISTLTIQRTEQRDSAMYRCASSHATQETQYFGPGTRLLVL.

The chain combines TRBV11-2 with TRBJ2-1; no clear D. Trimming left V 2 bases short and J 4 bases short, with 18 bases between. Germline values: CDR1 SGHAT, CDR2 FQNNGV. The CDR3 has 17 residues. Here the CDR3 DNA reads TGTGCCAGCAGCTTACTTACATTCGGACGGCATTACAATGAGCAGTTCTTC. It yields the protein CASSLLTFGRHYNEQFF.

This clone was counted ten times or more. V gene TRBV19 combines with J gene TRBJ2-7; D may correspond to TRBD1 or TRBD2 (5 bases each). The CDR3 totals 14 residues. V was trimmed by 5 bases and J by 4 bases, leaving 15 bases between them. CDR1 LNHDA and CDR2 SQIVND come from the germline V gene (reference sequence). CDR3: CASSAMGRSYEQYF. The CDR3 DNA is TGTGCCAGTAGTGCCATGGGACGGAGTTACGAGCAGTACTTC.

The chain uses TRBV10-3 and TRBJ2-5; D gene unclear. CDR1 and CDR2 from the germline V gene are ENHRY and SYGVKD. V was trimmed by 8 bases and J by 0 bases, leaving 4 bases between them. CDR3 length: 11 residues. In nucleotides, the CDR3 is TGTGCCATCGGGTACCAAGAGACCCAGTACTTC. Amino acid sequence: CAIGYQETQYF.

The rearrangement uses TRBV6-5 and TRBJ1-4; no reliable D call. V shed 4 bases and J shed 3 bases, with 6 bases lying between them. The CDR3 runs to 13 residues. The V gene's germline CDR1 is MNHEY and CDR2 SVGAGI. The CDR3 protein is CASSFGSNEKLFF. In DNA, the CDR3 is TGTGCCAGCAGTTTTGGTTCTAATGAAAAACTGTTTTTT.

CDR3 loop: CASSERDGAYEQYF. As DNA, the CDR3 is TGTGCCAGCAGTGAACGGGACGGAGCCTACGAGCAGTACTTC. The chain is built from TRBV6-1 and TRBJ2-7; D might be TRBD1 or TRBD2, each matching 5 bases. Germline V gene data show CDR1 as MNHNS and CDR2 as SASEGT. There are 14 residues in the CDR3. V lost 2 bases to trimming and J lost 2 bases, with 10 bases between them.

The CDR3 region is CASSERRAGGYGYTF. CDR3 DNA: TGCGCCAGCAGTGAGCGTAGGGCTGGCGGGTATGGCTACACCTTC. The chain is built from TRBV10-2 and TRBJ1-2; the D is unclear. V was pared by 2 bases and J by 5 bases, with 15 bases between. CDR3 length equals 15 residues. CDR1 is WSHSY and CDR2 is SAAADI in the germline V gene.

The rearrangement joins TRBV19 to TRBJ1-5; a possible D gene is TRBD1 (5 bases). V was trimmed by 7 bases and J by 0 bases, leaving 16 bases between them. The CDR3 runs to 16 residues. Germline V gives CDR1 LNHDA, CDR2 SQIVND (reference sequence). The CDR3 region is CASTISTVYSNQPQHF. The CDR3 DNA follows: TGTGCCAGTACCATATCGACAGTTTATAGCAATCAGCCCCAGCATTTT.

The rearrangement joins TRBV28 to TRBJ2-5; D gene ambiguous. The DNA end favors TRBJ2-7, so the J call may be wrong. Germline CDR1 and CDR2: MDHEN and SYDVKM. The CDR3 runs to 11 residues. The CDR3 region is CASSVFYEQYF. The CDR3 DNA reads as TGTGCCAGCAGCGTATTCTACGAGCAGTACTTC.

This clone came up once. J is TRBJ2-5 and V is TRBV5-1, with TRBD2 identical over 9 bases. TRBJ2-7 matches the DNA end more closely, so the J call is doubtful. The CDR3 runs to 16 residues. CDR1 SGHRS and CDR2 YFSETQ come from the germline V gene. CDR3 bases: TGCGCCAGCAGCTGGGCTGCCGCGGGGGGGGTCCCCGAGCAGTACTTC. Protein: CASSWAAAGGVPEQYF.

This chain links TRBV11-2 with TRBJ2-5; D might be TRBD1 or TRBD2, each matching 5 bases. The germline V gene has CDR1 SGHAT and CDR2 FQNNGV. V was clipped by 4 bases and J by 3 bases, with 12 bases between them. The CDR3 is made up of 14 amino acids. The CDR3 nucleotides read TGTGCCAGCAGCTCGGGACCTCAGGAAGAGACCCAGTACTTC. Translated: CASSSGPQEETQYF.

This chain joins TRBV28 and TRBJ1-5, with D maybe TRBD1 (6 bases). Trimming stripped 6 bases from V and 2 bases from J, with 14 bases between. CDR3 length: 15 residues. The germline gives CDR1 MDHEN, CDR2 SYDVKM. CDR3 region: CASRTTGLGNQPQHF. CDR3 nucleotide sequence: TGTGCCAGCAGGACTACAGGGTTGGGCAATCAGCCCCAGCATTTT.

The gene calls are TRBV5-1 and TRBJ2-5; possible D gene TRBD1, 5 bases. Germline lookup yields CDR1 SGHRS and CDR2 YFSETQ. The CDR3 sequence is 13 residues long. Trimming took 2 bases from V and 3 from J, leaving 8 bases between them. The CDR3 loop is CASSLRQKETQYF. DNA of the CDR3: TGCGCCAGCAGCTTACGACAGAAAGAGACCCAGTACTTC.

The V gene is TRBV7-2, the J gene TRBJ2-3; D call uncertain. Looked up from germline, CDR1 is SGHTA and CDR2 is FQGNSA. V was shortened by 5 bases and J by 4 bases, with 10 bases between the two germline ends. The CDR3 sequence is 13 residues long. DNA for the CDR3: TGTGCCAGCAGCGTGGTAGTTCCAGATACGCAGTATTTT. It codes for CASSVVVPDTQYF.

This clone was recorded many times. The chain links TRBV2 to TRBJ1-5, with no clear D. V shed 4 bases and J shed 0 bases, with 7 bases lying between them. Germline values: CDR1 SNHLY, CDR2 FYNNEI. The CDR3 has 14 residues. The CDR3 protein is CASSVEYSNQPQHF. As DNA, the CDR3 is TGTGCCAGCAGTGTGGAGTATAGCAATCAGCCCCAGCATTTT.

This clone was counted only a few times. Other DNA sequences from this sample encode an identical CDR3 as well. The V call is TRBV2, the J call TRBJ1-1; 8 nucleotides match TRBD1. The CDR3 is 15 amino acids. The J segment lost 0 bases and the V segment lost 2 bases, leaving 2 bases of the junction unmatched. Germline values: CDR1 SNHLY, CDR2 FYNNEI. In DNA, the CDR3 is TGTGCCAGCAGTGAAAGGACAGGGTTGAACACTGAAGCTTTCTTT. Amino acid sequence: CASSERTGLNTEAFF.

This clone has just one count. The J gene is TRBJ2-1, the V gene TRBV6-1, with TRBD2 identical over 7 bases. V lost 6 bases, J lost 5 bases, and 10 bases stayed unmatched. This CDR3 region has 15 residues. Looked up from germline, CDR1 is MNHNS and CDR2 is SASEGT. CDR3 amino acids: CASRSSGSGDNEQFF. CDR3 coding DNA: TGTGCCAGCAGATCCTCGGGAAGCGGGGACAATGAGCAGTTCTTC.

Note on this clone: This sample also contains other DNA sequences that code for the same CDR3. The rearrangement joins TRBV5-1 to TRBJ2-5; D uncertain. Trimming removed 3 bases from V and 5 bases from J, with 11 bases in between. CDR3 size: 13 residues. Germline CDR1 reads SGHRS; CDR2 reads YFSETQ. The CDR3 DNA reads TGCGCCAGCAGCTCGCCACGTGGGGAGACCCAGTACTTC. The encoded protein is CASSSPRGETQYF.

The J gene is TRBJ1-1, the V gene TRBV29-1; the match to TRBD1 covers 7 bases. The CDR3 has 12 residues. CDR1 and CDR2 (germline): SQVTM, ANQGSEA. V dropped 5 bases and J dropped 4; count of bases not matched to a gene: 4. Written as DNA, the CDR3 is TGCAGCGTTTCCTCAGGGGGCACTGAAGCTTTCTTT. Translated, it gives CSVSSGGTEAFF.

The rearrangement joins TRBV27 to TRBJ1-6; D is ambiguous. The V gene's germline CDR1 is MNHEY and CDR2 SMNVEV (reference sequence). The length of the CDR3 is 13 residues. V lost 2 bases and J 7 bases, leaving 6 bases between the germline ends. CDR3 bases: TGTGCCAGCAGTTTACCGTGGAATTCACCCCTCCACTTT. Amino acids: CASSLPWNSPLHF.